The 24 T cell receptor beta chains below all came from one sample that was sequenced in a study of T cells after yellow fever vaccination. TCRdb reprocessed the 5' RACE reads via MiXCR and lists one record per CDR3 protein. The table lists around 230,000 distinct CDR3 sequences, roughly 6.8% of them singletons. Sequencing was performed on CD4+ T cells sorted from PBMCs, taken on the day of the yellow fever booster vaccination. The receptor source for this set is a man aged 30 to 45 who received the YFV17D yellow fever vaccine.

This clonotype was seen more than once but under ten times. V gene TRBV5-4 combines with J gene TRBJ2-1; unclear D gene. Germline lookup yields CDR1 SGHNT and CDR2 YYREEE (reference sequence). The CDR3 loop spans 16 amino acids. Trimming took off 1 base at V and 6 bases at J, with 17 bases between the two ends. CDR3 sequence reads: CASSLPPSKRPNEQFF. The CDR3 DNA follows: TGTGCCAGCAGCTTGCCCCCCTCGAAGAGGCCCAATGAGCAGTTCTTC.

The sample holds many counts of this clonotype. The J gene is TRBJ2-7, the V gene TRBV20-1; the match to TRBD2 covers 8 bases. The CDR3 extends over 14 amino acids. Looked up from germline, CDR1 is DFQATT and CDR2 is SNEGSKA (reference sequence). V gave up 4 bases and J gave up 0 bases; unmatched junction bases: 5. For the CDR3, the DNA is TGCAGTGCTAACACGGGGGGGAGCTCCTACGAGCAGTACTTC. Its protein product is CSANTGGSSYEQYF.

This clonotype was counted ten times or more. The chain recombines TRBV20-1 with TRBJ2-5; 8 bases are shared with TRBD2. The CDR3 is 14 amino acids. Germline CDR1 and CDR2: DFQATT and SNEGSKA (reference sequence). The V gene end was trimmed by 2 bases and the J gene end by 5 bases; junction bases not matched to a gene: 7. The CDR3 here is CSARPSGSGETQYF. The CDR3 nucleotides are TGCAGTGCTAGACCGAGCGGGAGCGGGGAGACCCAGTACTTC.

The CDR3 coding sequence is TGTGCCAGCAGTCTAGACCCGGGGGCCAAAAACATTCAGTACTTC. Protein product: CASSLDPGAKNIQYF. The V call is TRBV12-3 or TRBV12-4, the J call TRBJ2-4; D is possibly TRBD2 (5 bases). The V and J ends lost 5 bases and 1 base respectively, with 12 bases between them. The CDR3 spans 15 residues.

The CDR3 DNA follows: TGTGCCAGCAGCTTAAATCAGGCCCAAGAGACCCAGTACTTC. Its protein is CASSLNQAQETQYF. The gene calls are TRBV7-2 and TRBJ2-5; D uncertain. This CDR3 spans 14 amino acids. Per the germline V gene, CDR1 is SGHTA and CDR2 is FQGNSA. The V gene lost 2 bases and the J gene lost 1 base, with 8 bases spanning the gap.

This clonotype has a handful of counts. The chain combines TRBV20-1 with TRBJ2-5; D ambiguous. Germline V CDR1 and CDR2: DFQATT, SNEGSKA (reference sequence). This CDR3 has 11 residues. The CDR3 DNA follows: TGCAGCCGCCAAGATGGAGAGACCCAGTACTTC. It yields the protein CSRQDGETQYF.

The chain recombines TRBV18 with TRBJ2-1, with 7 nucleotides matching TRBD2. The CDR3 contains 13 residues. The germline V gene encodes CDR1 KGHSH and CDR2 LQKENI. V was pared by 3 bases and J by 10 bases, with 6 bases of the junction left unmatched. Here the CDR3 reads CASSPGASGEQFF. The CDR3 DNA reads TGTGCCAGCTCACCGGGTGCTAGCGGCGAGCAGTTCTTC.

The V gene is TRBV6-1, the J gene TRBJ2-3, with a possible D match to TRBD2 (5 bases). The germline CDR1 and CDR2 sequences are MNHNS and SASEGT. The CDR3 is made up of 17 amino acids. Trimming removed 8 bases at V and 0 bases at J, with 21 bases between. CDR3: CASCYGLTRSSTDTQYF. CDR3 coding DNA: TGTGCCAGCTGTTATGGGCTTACTAGATCTAGCACAGATACGCAGTATTTT.

Here the CDR3 reads CATSDDGSGTQYF. CDR3 sequence (DNA): TGTGCCACCAGTGACGACGGGAGTGGTACGCAGTATTTT. The rearrangement uses TRBV24-1 and TRBJ2-3, with D perhaps matching TRBD2 (6 bases). The CDR3 has 13 amino acids. CDR1 is KGHDR and CDR2 is SFDVKD in the germline V gene. V lost 4 bases and J lost 8, with 12 bases in between.

Notes on this clonotype: The junction differs from germline at one of its ends, possibly a read error. The chain recombines TRBV20-1 with TRBJ2-5; D is perhaps TRBD1 or TRBD2 (6 bases each). From germline, CDR1 is DFQATT and CDR2 SNEGSKA (reference sequence). The CDR3 spans 13 residues. The CDR3 reads CSAGLTGRETLYF. The CDR3 DNA reads TGCAGTGCTGGGTTGACAGGACGGGAGACCCTGTACTTC.

This clonotype was found a few times. V and J are TRBV6-5 and TRBJ1-1, with 12 nucleotides matching TRBD1. Unmatched junction bases numbered 2, after V lost 6 bases and J lost 3 bases. The germline V gene has CDR1 MNHEY and CDR2 SVGAGI. This CDR3 is built from 14 residues. CDR3 DNA: TGTGCCAGCAGGGGACAGGGGGCCTACACTGAAGCTTTCTTT. It encodes CASRGQGAYTEAFF.

This chain connects TRBV25-1 to TRBJ2-6; perhaps TRBD2 as D (6 bases). Germline V lookup: CDR1 MGHDK, CDR2 SYGVNS. V was trimmed by 2 bases and J by 0 bases, leaving 14 bases between them. This CDR3 is built from 18 residues. The CDR3 DNA is TGTGCCAGCAGTGAAGGGGGGACGGGGAGCTCTGGGGCCAACGTCCTGACTTTC. Translating it yields CASSEGGTGSSGANVLTF.

The chain employs TRBV6-2 or TRBV6-3 and TRBJ2-1; 12 bases align to TRBD2. The CDR3 consists of 14 residues. CDR1 MNHEY and CDR2 SVGEGT come from the germline V gene. Trimming cost V 8 bases and J 12 bases; bases outside gene matches: 11. CDR3 protein: CASWQRTSGNRQFF. CDR3 nucleotide sequence: TGTGCCAGCTGGCAGAGGACTAGCGGGAATCGGCAGTTCTTC.

In this sample, this clonotype turned up a few times. The gene calls are TRBV5-4 and TRBJ2-3; D might be TRBD2 (5 bases). Germline values: CDR1 SGHNT, CDR2 YYREEE (reference sequence). This CDR3 has 15 amino acids. V was cut by 2 bases and J by 3 bases, with 13 bases left in between. The CDR3 nucleotides are TGTGCCAGCAGCTTCCGGGATAGCTATACAGATACGCAGTATTTT. Translation: CASSFRDSYTDTQYF.

The CDR3 spells CASSVMSGRETQYF. In DNA form, the CDR3 reads TGTGCCAGCAGCGTCATGAGCGGGAGGGAGACCCAGTACTTC. This chain connects TRBV9 to TRBJ2-5; 9 bases agree with TRBD2. The CDR3 extends over 14 amino acids. Trimming removed 2 bases from V and 5 bases from J; junction bases left unmatched: 4. CDR1 and CDR2 (germline): SGDLS, YYNGEE. Combining the CDR3 with reference TRBV9 and TRBJ2-5 gives the whole variable domain DSGVTQTPKHLITATGQRVTLRCSPRSGDLSVYWYQQSLDQGLQFLIQYYNGEERAKGNILERFSAQQFPDLHSELNLSSLELGDSALYFCASSVMSGRETQYFGPGTRLLVL.

The J gene is TRBJ2-7, the V gene TRBV7-2; 13 bases are a match to TRBD2. The CDR3 sequence is 14 residues long. Germline V gives CDR1 SGHTA, CDR2 FQGNSA. After removal of 6 bases from V and 5 bases from J, the junction contained 4 bases not matched to a gene. The chain's CDR3 is CASSRTSGSHEQYF. Written as DNA, the CDR3 is TGTGCCAGCAGTAGGACTAGCGGGAGCCACGAGCAGTACTTC.

Only a few counts were recorded for this clonotype. The chain is built from TRBV20-1 and TRBJ2-6, with D unresolved. From germline, CDR1 is DFQATT and CDR2 SNEGSKA (reference sequence). The CDR3 spans 15 residues. V was clipped by 0 bases and J by 4 bases, with 10 bases between them. CDR3 nucleotides: TGCAGTGCTAGAGAGCAGGCGACCGGGGCCAACGTCCTGACTTTC. The encoded protein is CSAREQATGANVLTF.

This clonotype was detected only once. The chain has TRBV12-3 or TRBV12-4 and TRBJ2-2, with D possibly being TRBD1 or TRBD2 (5 bases each). The CDR3 covers 12 residues. V lost 6 bases to trimming and J lost 6 bases, with 8 bases between them. The CDR3 loop reads CASSPGPGELFF. The DNA of the CDR3 is TGTGCCAGCAGCCCGGGGCCCGGGGAGCTGTTTTTT.

This rearrangement joins TRBV12-3 or TRBV12-4 to TRBJ1-2; D is perhaps TRBD1 (6 bases). The CDR3 totals 13 residues. The V end lost 7 bases, the J end lost 8 bases, and 17 bases lay between the germline ends. The CDR3 loop reads CASTPDRIVGYTF. CDR3 in DNA: TGTGCCAGCACCCCTGACAGGATCGTCGGCTACACCTTC.

This clonotype was counted many times. The chain has TRBV20-1 and TRBJ2-7; 10 nucleotides align to TRBD2. Losses at the gene ends were 2 bases for V and 6 bases for J; bases not matched to a gene: 10. Per the germline V gene, CDR1 is DFQATT and CDR2 is SNEGSKA (reference sequence). The length of the CDR3 is 15 residues. The DNA for the CDR3 is TGCAGTGCTAGAAGCTATTCTAGCGGGAGTCTCGAGCAGTACTTC. This sequence encodes CSARSYSSGSLEQYF.

This clonotype has a count of ten or more. CDR3 amino acids: CASSPEGSYNEQFF. The CDR3 DNA reads as TGCGCCAGCAGCCCCGAAGGTTCCTACAATGAGCAGTTCTTC. The chain is built from TRBV5-1 and TRBJ2-1; D gene ambiguous. This CDR3 is 14 amino acids long. The V and J ends lost 4 bases and 1 base respectively, with 9 bases between them. CDR1 is SGHRS, CDR2 YFSETQ, per germline.

This clonotype has at least ten counts. The rearrangement links TRBV6-5 to TRBJ1-2, with 8 bases that match TRBD1. Germline CDR1 reads MNHEY; CDR2 reads SVGAGI. CDR3 length equals 14 residues. J gave up 4 bases and V 5 bases, and 6 bases lay outside the gene matches. DNA of the CDR3: TGTGCCAGCAGTCACGGGACAGGATCCTATGGCTACACCTTC. This codes for CASSHGTGSYGYTF.

This clonotype has only a few counts. V gene TRBV4-3 combines with J gene TRBJ2-3; possible D gene TRBD2, 5 bases. The CDR3 runs to 13 residues. With 5 bases removed from V and 5 bases from J, the gap between germline ends came to 11 bases. Germline V lookup: CDR1 LGHNA, CDR2 YSLEER. CDR3 loop: CASSSSLEDTQYF. The CDR3 DNA is TGCGCCAGCAGCTCTAGCCTTGAAGATACGCAGTATTTT.

This clonotype was detected only a few times. This chain connects TRBV12-3 or TRBV12-4 to TRBJ2-7; TRBD1 agrees at 8 bases. The CDR3 is 16 residues long. J gave up 2 bases and V 5 bases, and 11 bases lay outside the gene matches. For the CDR3, the DNA is TGTGCCAGCAGTCCCGGGACAGGCGCCGGTACCTACGAGCAGTACTTC. Its translation is CASSPGTGAGTYEQYF.